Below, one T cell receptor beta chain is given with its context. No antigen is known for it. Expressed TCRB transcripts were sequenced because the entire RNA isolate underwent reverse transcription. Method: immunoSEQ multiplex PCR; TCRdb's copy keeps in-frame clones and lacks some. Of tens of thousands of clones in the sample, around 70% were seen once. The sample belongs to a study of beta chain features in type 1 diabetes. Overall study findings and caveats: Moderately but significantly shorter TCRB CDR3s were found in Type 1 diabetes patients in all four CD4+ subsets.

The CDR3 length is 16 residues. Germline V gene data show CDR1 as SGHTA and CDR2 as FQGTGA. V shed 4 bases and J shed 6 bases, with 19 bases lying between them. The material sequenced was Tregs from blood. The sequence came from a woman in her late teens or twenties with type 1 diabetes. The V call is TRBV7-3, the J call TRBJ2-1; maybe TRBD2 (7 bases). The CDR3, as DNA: TGTGCCAGCAGCTCCCAAGGGGGGGCGCTTGTCAATGAGCAGTTCTTC. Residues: CASSSQGGALVNEQFF.